The rows below give T cell receptor beta chains drawn from one sample of a study of cytomegalovirus exposure and HLA in healthy donors. Some clones are missing from TCRdb's copy, which holds only in-frame ones; the method was immunoSEQ multiplex PCR. The table has roughly 62,000 clones, about 77% seen once. Material: PBMCs. Receptors originate from a woman aged 30 to 39 in good health and CMV-seronegative. CDR3s include the opening cysteine and the closing phenylalanine or tryptophan. The D gene is left open where the match is weak. A clone size is listed for some rows: how often the clone was seen (once, few, many), or a class if it is expanded.

j_call: TRBJ2-7; d_call: TRBD2; v_call: TRBV25-1; clone_size: NA; cdr3_aa: CASSGGTSGIYEQYF; cdr3_nt: TGTGCCAGCAGTGGAGGGACTAGCGGGATCTACGAGCAGTACTTC
j_call: TRBJ2-1; d_call: NA; v_call: TRBV10-3; clone_size: NA; cdr3_aa: CAISESGTRRFF; cdr3_nt: TGTGCCATCAGTGAGTCTGGGACTCGTCGGTTCTTC
j_call: TRBJ2-2; d_call: NA; v_call: TRBV10-1; clone_size: NA; cdr3_aa: CASSLTGTHTGELFF; cdr3_nt: TGCGCCAGCAGTTTGACAGGGACTCACACCGGGGAGCTGTTTTTT
j_call: TRBJ1-2; d_call: TRBD1; v_call: TRBV10-3; clone_size: NA; cdr3_aa: CAISERTGFQGYTF; cdr3_nt: TGTGCCATCAGTGAGCGGACAGGGTTCCAGGGCTACACCTTC
j_call: TRBJ2-1; d_call: NA; v_call: TRBV28; clone_size: NA; cdr3_aa: CASSFERVQSHEQFF; cdr3_nt: TGTGCCAGCAGTTTTGAGCGGGTACAATCTCATGAGCAGTTCTTC
j_call: TRBJ2-7; d_call: TRBD2; v_call: TRBV13; clone_size: few; cdr3_aa: CASIRAGGPHEQYF; cdr3_nt: TGTGCCAGCATTAGAGCGGGAGGGCCACACGAGCAGTACTTC
j_call: TRBJ2-1; d_call: TRBD2; v_call: TRBV7-3; clone_size: NA; cdr3_aa: CASSFNSIAGGREQFF; cdr3_nt: TGTGCCAGCAGCTTTAATAGTATAGCGGGAGGCCGTGAGCAGTTCTTC
j_call: TRBJ2-3; d_call: TRBD2; v_call: TRBV5-1; clone_size: NA; cdr3_aa: CASSSKLAASTDTQYF; cdr3_nt: TGCGCCAGCAGCTCGAAACTAGCGGCTAGCACAGATACGCAGTATTTT
j_call: TRBJ2-1; d_call: NA; v_call: TRBV27; clone_size: few; cdr3_aa: CASSLLGGSYNEQFF; cdr3_nt: TGTGCCAGCAGTTTATTAGGGGGCTCCTACAATGAGCAGTTCTTC
j_call: TRBJ2-5; d_call: TRBD1; v_call: TRBV19; clone_size: NA; cdr3_aa: CASSDRTGGRETQYF; cdr3_nt: TGTGCCAGTAGTGATCGGACAGGGGGCCGGGAGACCCAGTACTTC
j_call: TRBJ1-5; d_call: NA; v_call: TRBV2; clone_size: few; cdr3_aa: CASSERGSNQPQHF; cdr3_nt: TGTGCCAGCAGTGAGCGGGGGAGCAATCAGCCCCAGCATTTT
j_call: TRBJ2-2; d_call: TRBD2; v_call: TRBV15; clone_size: NA; cdr3_aa: CATRELADTGELFF; cdr3_nt: TGTGCCACCAGGGAGCTAGCGGACACCGGGGAGCTGTTTTTT
j_call: TRBJ1-3; d_call: NA; v_call: TRBV6-5; clone_size: NA; cdr3_aa: CASSSTVPGNTIYF; cdr3_nt: TGTGCCAGCAGTTCGACAGTACCTGGAAACACCATATATTTT
j_call: TRBJ1-2; d_call: TRBD1; v_call: TRBV18; clone_size: few; cdr3_aa: CASSRGGLIYGYTF; cdr3_nt: TGTGCCAGCTCACGAGGGGGCCTCATTTATGGCTACACCTTC
j_call: TRBJ2-1; d_call: NA; v_call: TRBV6-1; clone_size: once; cdr3_aa: CASRVREQFF; cdr3_nt: TGTGCCAGCAGGGTCAGGGAGCAGTTCTTC
j_call: TRBJ2-1; d_call: NA; v_call: TRBV6-6; clone_size: NA; cdr3_aa: CASIRDKHYNEQFF; cdr3_nt: TGTGCCAGCATCAGGGACAAGCACTACAATGAGCAGTTCTTC
j_call: TRBJ2-3; d_call: NA; v_call: TRBV9; clone_size: NA; cdr3_aa: CASSVAVTRGTDTQYF; cdr3_nt: TGTGCCAGCAGCGTAGCGGTGACTAGGGGCACAGATACGCAGTATTTT
j_call: TRBJ2-7; d_call: NA; v_call: TRBV10-2; clone_size: NA; cdr3_aa: CASSESRGARYEQYF; cdr3_nt: TGCGCCAGCAGTGAGTCCCGGGGGGCGCGGTACGAGCAGTACTTC
j_call: TRBJ2-5; d_call: TRBD1; v_call: TRBV5-1; clone_size: NA; cdr3_aa: CASSIGTGEETQYF; cdr3_nt: TGCGCCAGCAGCATTGGGACAGGGGAAGAGACCCAGTACTTC
j_call: TRBJ2-2; d_call: TRBD1; v_call: TRBV7-9; clone_size: NA; cdr3_aa: CASSTSGTGNTGELFF; cdr3_nt: TGTGCCAGCAGCACATCCGGGACAGGGAACACCGGGGAGCTGTTTTTT
j_call: TRBJ2-7; d_call: NA; v_call: TRBV13; clone_size: NA; cdr3_aa: CASSLGLERVQYF; cdr3_nt: TGTGCCAGCAGCCTCGGGCTGGAGAGGGTGCAGTACTTC
j_call: TRBJ2-3; d_call: TRBD1; v_call: TRBV5-8; clone_size: NA; cdr3_aa: CASSSGQDFRDTQYF; cdr3_nt: TGTGCCAGCAGTTCGGGACAGGATTTTAGAGATACGCAGTATTTT
j_call: TRBJ2-1; d_call: NA; v_call: TRBV9; clone_size: NA; cdr3_aa: CASSTDYPYNEQFF; cdr3_nt: TGTGCCAGCAGCACCGACTATCCCTACAATGAGCAGTTCTTC
j_call: TRBJ2-7; d_call: TRBD1; v_call: TRBV6-6; clone_size: NA; cdr3_aa: CASSGPGQGGYEQYF; cdr3_nt: TGTGCCAGCAGTGGCCCGGGACAGGGTGGTTACGAGCAGTACTTC
j_call: TRBJ1-1; d_call: NA; v_call: TRBV28; clone_size: NA; cdr3_aa: CASRGGWSPTFDTEAFF; cdr3_nt: TGTGCCAGCAGGGGGGGATGGTCCCCCACTTTTGACACTGAAGCTTTCTTT
j_call: TRBJ2-7; d_call: TRBD2; v_call: TRBV7-9; clone_size: few; cdr3_aa: CASSLSTSGANWEQYF; cdr3_nt: TGTGCCAGCAGCTTGTCGACTAGCGGAGCCAACTGGGAGCAGTACTTC
j_call: TRBJ2-5; d_call: TRBD2; v_call: TRBV10-2; clone_size: NA; cdr3_aa: CAGLKSGSETQYF; cdr3_nt: TGCGCCGGCCTGAAGAGCGGGAGTGAGACCCAGTACTTC
j_call: TRBJ2-7; d_call: NA; v_call: TRBV7-9; clone_size: NA; cdr3_aa: CASSLGPSEQYF; cdr3_nt: TGTGCCAGCAGCTTGGGGCCGAGCGAGCAGTACTTC
j_call: TRBJ2-2; d_call: TRBD1; v_call: TRBV10-3; clone_size: NA; cdr3_aa: CASGGGQGPPLNTGELFF; cdr3_nt: TGTGCCTCGGGCGGGGGACAGGGACCGCCTTTGAACACCGGGGAGCTGTTTTTT
j_call: TRBJ2-7; d_call: TRBD2; v_call: TRBV5-5; clone_size: NA; cdr3_aa: CASSQSPTRIAGGAYEQYF; cdr3_nt: TGTGCCAGCTCCCAGAGTCCAACCCGGATAGCGGGGGGGGCCTACGAGCAGTACTTC
j_call: TRBJ2-1; d_call: NA; v_call: TRBV7-8; clone_size: NA; cdr3_aa: CASSSPQGKEQFF; cdr3_nt: TGTGCCAGCAGCTCTCCTCAGGGAAAGGAGCAGTTCTTC
j_call: TRBJ2-1; d_call: TRBD2; v_call: TRBV27; clone_size: NA; cdr3_aa: CASSLLAGGPGNEQFF; cdr3_nt: TGTGCCAGCAGTTTATTGGCGGGAGGGCCGGGCAATGAGCAGTTCTTC
j_call: TRBJ1-2; d_call: NA; v_call: TRBV19; clone_size: few; cdr3_aa: CASSMSTDNRLETF; cdr3_nt: TGTGCCAGTAGTATGAGTACAGACAACCGCCTTGAGACCTTC
j_call: TRBJ2-7; d_call: NA; v_call: TRBV7-9; clone_size: NA; cdr3_aa: CALLRAEGTSNEQYF; cdr3_nt: TGTGCCCTCCTCCGGGCAGAGGGAACGTCTAACGAGCAGTACTTC
j_call: TRBJ2-5; d_call: NA; v_call: TRBV19; clone_size: few; cdr3_aa: CASSSPRLGGQETQYF; cdr3_nt: TGTGCCAGTAGTTCCCCTCGGCTCGGGGGCCAAGAGACCCAGTACTTC
j_call: TRBJ2-5; d_call: TRBD1; v_call: TRBV30; clone_size: once; cdr3_aa: CAWNARWGGGQGAKETQYF; cdr3_nt: TGTGCCTGGAACGCAAGGTGGGGCGGCGGACAGGGGGCAAAGGAGACCCAGTACTTC
j_call: TRBJ1-1; d_call: NA; v_call: TRBV27; clone_size: NA; cdr3_aa: CASSTKDTNTEAFF; cdr3_nt: TGTGCCAGCAGTACCAAGGACACGAACACTGAAGCTTTCTTT
j_call: TRBJ2-3; d_call: NA; v_call: TRBV6-4; clone_size: few; cdr3_aa: CASSRGILQDTDTQYF; cdr3_nt: TGTGCCAGCAGTAGGGGGATACTACAGGACACAGATACGCAGTATTTT
j_call: TRBJ2-7; d_call: TRBD2; v_call: TRBV5-1; clone_size: NA; cdr3_aa: CASSSLAGPSYEQYF; cdr3_nt: TGCGCCAGCAGCTCACTAGCGGGACCCTCCTACGAGCAGTACTTC
j_call: TRBJ2-7; d_call: NA; v_call: TRBV5-4; clone_size: NA; cdr3_aa: CASSLDGQGRYEQYF; cdr3_nt: TGTGCCAGCAGCCTTGACGGTCAGGGCCGCTACGAGCAGTACTTC
j_call: TRBJ2-7; d_call: TRBD2; v_call: TRBV5-1; clone_size: few; cdr3_aa: CASSSGLAGDHEQYF; cdr3_nt: TGCGCCAGCAGCTCAGGACTAGCGGGAGACCACGAGCAGTACTTC
j_call: TRBJ2-3; d_call: NA; v_call: TRBV7-7; clone_size: NA; cdr3_aa: CASSPGTDTQYF; cdr3_nt: TGTGCTAGCAGCCCCGGCACAGATACGCAGTATTTT
j_call: TRBJ2-3; d_call: TRBD1; v_call: TRBV5-1; clone_size: NA; cdr3_aa: CASSTGTATDTQYF; cdr3_nt: TGCGCCAGCAGCACCGGGACAGCCACAGATACGCAGTATTTT
j_call: TRBJ1-2; d_call: TRBD1; v_call: TRBV5-6; clone_size: NA; cdr3_aa: CASSLETGWFYGYTF; cdr3_nt: TGTGCCAGCAGCTTGGAGACAGGGTGGTTCTATGGCTACACCTTC
j_call: TRBJ2-3; d_call: TRBD1; v_call: TRBV9; clone_size: NA; cdr3_aa: CASSAYRGPDTQYF; cdr3_nt: TGTGCCAGCAGCGCGTATAGGGGGCCAGATACGCAGTATTTT
j_call: TRBJ1-1; d_call: NA; v_call: TRBV19; clone_size: NA; cdr3_aa: CASRTTYMNTEAFF; cdr3_nt: TGTGCCAGTCGAACGACATATATGAACACTGAAGCTTTCTTT
j_call: TRBJ2-2; d_call: NA; v_call: TRBV7-2; clone_size: NA; cdr3_aa: CASSLIQGGAGELFF; cdr3_nt: TGTGCCAGCAGCTTAATACAGGGGGGGGCCGGGGAGCTGTTTTTT
j_call: TRBJ1-2; d_call: NA; v_call: TRBV6-5; clone_size: NA; cdr3_aa: CASSYSWLRGNYGYTF; cdr3_nt: TGTGCCAGCAGTTACTCCTGGTTAAGGGGCAACTATGGCTACACCTTC
j_call: TRBJ2-1; d_call: TRBD2; v_call: TRBV29-1; clone_size: once; cdr3_aa: CSVVELAGYNEQFF; cdr3_nt: TGCAGCGTTGTGGAACTAGCGGGCTACAATGAGCAGTTCTTC
j_call: TRBJ2-1; d_call: TRBD1; v_call: TRBV6-5; clone_size: NA; cdr3_aa: CASSRLGTVYNEQFF; cdr3_nt: TGTGCCAGCAGCCGCCTCGGGACAGTTTACAATGAGCAGTTCTTC
j_call: TRBJ1-2; d_call: NA; v_call: TRBV5-1; clone_size: NA; cdr3_aa: CASSPDSFNYGYTF; cdr3_nt: TGCGCCAGCAGTCCAGACAGCTTTAACTATGGCTACACCTTC
j_call: TRBJ2-7; d_call: NA; v_call: TRBV25-1; clone_size: NA; cdr3_aa: CASSEPGSVIEQYF; cdr3_nt: TGTGCCAGCAGTGAACCCGGGAGTGTAATTGAGCAGTACTTC
j_call: TRBJ2-1; d_call: NA; v_call: TRBV13; clone_size: few; cdr3_aa: CASSSTRDNEQFF; cdr3_nt: TGTGCCAGCAGCTCGACCCGGGACAATGAGCAGTTCTTC
j_call: TRBJ2-7; d_call: TRBD1; v_call: TRBV28; clone_size: few; cdr3_aa: CASRPRNIDRAYF; cdr3_nt: TGTGCCAGCAGACCCCGAAATATCGACAGGGCCTACTTC
j_call: TRBJ2-1; d_call: TRBD2; v_call: TRBV10-3; clone_size: NA; cdr3_aa: CAISESSGTSGNGEQFF; cdr3_nt: TGTGCCATCAGTGAGTCATCCGGGACTAGCGGGAACGGTGAGCAGTTCTTC